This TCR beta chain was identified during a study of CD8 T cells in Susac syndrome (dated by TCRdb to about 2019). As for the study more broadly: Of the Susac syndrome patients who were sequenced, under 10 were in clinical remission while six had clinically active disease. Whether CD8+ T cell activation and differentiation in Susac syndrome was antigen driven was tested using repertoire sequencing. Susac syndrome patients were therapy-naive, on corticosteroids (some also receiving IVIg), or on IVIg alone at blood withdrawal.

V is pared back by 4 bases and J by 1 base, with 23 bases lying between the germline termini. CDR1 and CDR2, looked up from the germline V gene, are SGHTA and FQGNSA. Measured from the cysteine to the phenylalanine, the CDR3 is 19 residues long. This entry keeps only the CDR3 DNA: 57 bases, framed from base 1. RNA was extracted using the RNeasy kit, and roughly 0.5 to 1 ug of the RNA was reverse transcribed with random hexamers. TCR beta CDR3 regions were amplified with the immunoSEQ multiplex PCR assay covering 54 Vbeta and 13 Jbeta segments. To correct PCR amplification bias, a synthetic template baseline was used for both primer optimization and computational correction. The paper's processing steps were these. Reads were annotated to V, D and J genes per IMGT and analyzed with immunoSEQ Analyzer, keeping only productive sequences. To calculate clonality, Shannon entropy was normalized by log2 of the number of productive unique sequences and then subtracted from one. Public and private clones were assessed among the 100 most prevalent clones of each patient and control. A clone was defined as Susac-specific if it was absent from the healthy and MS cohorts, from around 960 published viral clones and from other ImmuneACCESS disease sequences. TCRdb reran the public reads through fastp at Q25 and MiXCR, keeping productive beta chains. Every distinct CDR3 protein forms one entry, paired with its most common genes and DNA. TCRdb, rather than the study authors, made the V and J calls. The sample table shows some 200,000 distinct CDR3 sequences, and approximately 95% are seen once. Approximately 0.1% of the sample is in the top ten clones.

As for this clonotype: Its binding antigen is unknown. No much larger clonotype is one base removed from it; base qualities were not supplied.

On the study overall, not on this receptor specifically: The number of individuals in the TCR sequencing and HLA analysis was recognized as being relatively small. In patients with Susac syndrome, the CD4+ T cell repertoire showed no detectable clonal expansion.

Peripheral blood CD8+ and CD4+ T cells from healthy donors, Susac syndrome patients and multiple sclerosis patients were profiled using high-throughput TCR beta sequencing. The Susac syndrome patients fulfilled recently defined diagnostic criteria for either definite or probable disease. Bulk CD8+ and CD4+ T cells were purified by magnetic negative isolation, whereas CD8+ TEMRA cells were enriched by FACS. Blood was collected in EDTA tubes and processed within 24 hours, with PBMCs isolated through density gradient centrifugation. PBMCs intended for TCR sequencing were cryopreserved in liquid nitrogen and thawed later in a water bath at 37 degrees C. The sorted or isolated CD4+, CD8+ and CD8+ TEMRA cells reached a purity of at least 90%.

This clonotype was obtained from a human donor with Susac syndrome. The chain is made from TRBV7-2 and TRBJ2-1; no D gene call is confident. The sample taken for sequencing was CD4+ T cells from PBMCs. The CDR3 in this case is CASSSMSMFDTPSYNEQFF. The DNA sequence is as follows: TGTGCCAGCAGCTCCATGTCCATGTTCGACACCCCTTCCTACAATGAGCAGTTCTTC. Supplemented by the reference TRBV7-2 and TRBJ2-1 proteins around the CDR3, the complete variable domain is GAGVSQSPSNKVTEKGKDVELRCDPISGHTALYWYRQSLGQGLEFLIYFQGNSAPDKSGLPSDRFSAERTGGSVSTLTIQRTQQEDSAVYLCASSSMSMFDTPSYNEQFFGPGTRLTVL.